This is a list of T cell receptor beta chains from one sample in a study of T cell repertoires in cytomegalovirus infection. TCRdb re-derived calls from the reads in MiXCR, one entry per CDR3 protein. The sample has 250,000 to 300,000 distinct CDR3 sequences, about 26% seen once. Sequencing was performed on PBMCs. These receptors all stem from a human donor in good health (CMV status not recorded). Some clones in this sample may be carry-over from other donors' samples. The CDR3 runs from the conserved cysteine through the conserved F or W. The D gene is left open where the match is weak. The listing skips clone size in some rows; elsewhere it reads once, few, many or a size class.

d_call: -; j_call: TRBJ1-6; clone_size: -; v_call: TRBV28; cdr3_aa: CASSRGAGSYNSPLHF; cdr3_nt: TGTGCCAGCAGTAGAGGAGCGGGGTCCTATAATTCACCCCTCCACTTT
d_call: TRBD2; j_call: TRBJ2-7; clone_size: -; v_call: TRBV20-1; cdr3_aa: CSASEAGVNYEQYF; cdr3_nt: TGCAGTGCTAGTGAAGCGGGAGTTAACTACGAGCAGTACTTC
d_call: -; j_call: TRBJ2-1; clone_size: many; v_call: TRBV19; cdr3_aa: CASRLTDEQFF; cdr3_nt: TGTGCCAGTAGATTGACTGATGAGCAGTTCTTC
d_call: -; j_call: TRBJ1-2; clone_size: few; v_call: TRBV14; cdr3_aa: CASSQDLFWGYTF; cdr3_nt: TGTGCCAGCAGCCAAGATCTGTTTTGGGGCTACACCTTC
d_call: -; j_call: TRBJ1-5; clone_size: -; v_call: TRBV12-3/TRBV12-4; cdr3_aa: CASSSRDPQGPQHF; cdr3_nt: TGTGCCAGCAGTTCACGGGACCCCCAAGGGCCCCAGCATTTT
d_call: TRBD2; j_call: TRBJ2-3; clone_size: many; v_call: TRBV4-2; cdr3_aa: CASRPRLSGETRDTQYF; cdr3_nt: TGTGCCAGCAGGCCAAGACTAAGCGGGGAGACGAGGGATACGCAGTATTTT
d_call: -; j_call: TRBJ2-1; clone_size: -; v_call: TRBV29-1; cdr3_aa: CSVVGNPGNEQFF; cdr3_nt: TGCAGCGTTGTTGGGAATCCAGGCAATGAGCAGTTCTTC
d_call: TRBD2; j_call: TRBJ2-7; clone_size: many; v_call: TRBV7-2; cdr3_aa: CASSLRIAAGGPGYEQYF; cdr3_nt: TGTGCCAGCAGCTTAAGAATCGCCGCGGGAGGGCCAGGCTACGAGCAGTACTTC
d_call: TRBD1; j_call: TRBJ1-1; clone_size: -; v_call: TRBV5-1; cdr3_aa: CASSYVQGASTEAFF; cdr3_nt: TGCGCCAGCAGCTACGTACAGGGGGCGAGCACTGAAGCTTTCTTT
d_call: -; j_call: TRBJ1-5; clone_size: few; v_call: TRBV12-3/TRBV12-4; cdr3_aa: CASRADTINQPQHF; cdr3_nt: TGTGCCAGCAGAGCCGACACGATCAATCAGCCCCAGCATTTT
d_call: TRBD1; j_call: TRBJ2-1; clone_size: few; v_call: TRBV29-1; cdr3_aa: CSVHRGYNEQFF; cdr3_nt: TGCAGCGTTCACAGGGGCTACAATGAGCAGTTCTTC
d_call: -; j_call: TRBJ2-7; clone_size: -; v_call: TRBV28; cdr3_aa: CASSLPGLDEQYF; cdr3_nt: TGTGCCAGCAGTCTCCCCGGGTTAGACGAGCAGTACTTC
d_call: -; j_call: TRBJ1-1; clone_size: many; v_call: TRBV7-2; cdr3_aa: CASSMDGSMNTEAFF; cdr3_nt: TGTGCCAGCAGCATGGACGGATCCATGAACACTGAAGCTTTCTTT
d_call: TRBD2; j_call: TRBJ2-7; clone_size: -; v_call: TRBV29-1; cdr3_aa: CSVKGLAGSEQYF; cdr3_nt: TGCAGCGTGAAAGGACTAGCGGGAAGTGAGCAGTACTTC
d_call: -; j_call: TRBJ1-6; clone_size: many; v_call: TRBV28; cdr3_aa: CASSARVFNSPLHF; cdr3_nt: TGTGCCAGCAGCGCCAGGGTTTTTAATTCACCCCTCCACTTT
d_call: -; j_call: TRBJ1-5; clone_size: -; v_call: TRBV4-1; cdr3_aa: CASSQDGTLNQPQHF; cdr3_nt: TGCGCCAGCAGCCAAGATGGGACACTAAATCAGCCCCAGCATTTT
d_call: TRBD1; j_call: TRBJ1-1; clone_size: -; v_call: TRBV6-1; cdr3_aa: CATRQGIIVTEAFF; cdr3_nt: TGTGCCACTCGACAGGGTATTATCGTCACTGAAGCTTTCTTT
d_call: TRBD2; j_call: TRBJ2-3; clone_size: many; v_call: TRBV7-2; cdr3_aa: CASSRISTSGSADTQYF; cdr3_nt: TGTGCCAGCAGCCGGATCTCGACTAGCGGGAGCGCAGATACGCAGTATTTT
d_call: TRBD1; j_call: TRBJ1-2; clone_size: many; v_call: TRBV7-2; cdr3_aa: CASSLDDRVHGYTF; cdr3_nt: TGTGCCAGCAGCTTAGACGACAGGGTGCATGGCTACACCTTC
d_call: -; j_call: TRBJ2-4; clone_size: many; v_call: TRBV7-2; cdr3_aa: CASSAGLAKNIQYF; cdr3_nt: TGTGCCAGCAGCGCAGGGCTAGCCAAAAACATTCAGTACTTC
d_call: -; j_call: TRBJ2-1; clone_size: many; v_call: TRBV7-2; cdr3_aa: CASRPGLIAYNEQFF; cdr3_nt: TGTGCCAGCAGACCGGGACTCATTGCATACAATGAGCAGTTCTTC
d_call: TRBD1; j_call: TRBJ1-1; clone_size: few; v_call: TRBV10-3; cdr3_aa: CAITRTGFDTEAFF; cdr3_nt: TGTGCCATCACCAGGACAGGGTTCGACACTGAAGCTTTCTTT
d_call: TRBD2; j_call: TRBJ2-1; clone_size: -; v_call: TRBV5-1; cdr3_aa: CASSSRAGGPEEQFF; cdr3_nt: TGCGCCAGCAGCTCGCGAGCGGGAGGGCCAGAGGAGCAGTTCTTC
d_call: -; j_call: TRBJ2-5; clone_size: many; v_call: TRBV11-2; cdr3_aa: CASSLVPRTQYF; cdr3_nt: TGTGCCAGCAGCTTAGTTCCTAGGACCCAGTACTTC
d_call: TRBD1; j_call: TRBJ2-2; clone_size: many; v_call: TRBV2; cdr3_aa: CASRKQGFISGELFF; cdr3_nt: TGTGCCAGCAGAAAACAGGGGTTCATCTCCGGGGAGCTGTTTTTT
d_call: TRBD1; j_call: TRBJ1-1; clone_size: -; v_call: TRBV29-1; cdr3_aa: CSVGDRVGNTEAFF; cdr3_nt: TGCAGCGTTGGAGACAGGGTGGGGAACACTGAAGCTTTCTTT